This T cell receptor beta chain was identified in a study of T cell changes during pregnancy in multiple sclerosis. The repertoire was sequenced with immunoSEQ multiplex PCR; TCRdb's copy has only in-frame clones and lacks some. The table has about 97,000 clones, approximately 90% seen once. The CDR3 runs 14 residues. The germline gives CDR1 LNHDA, CDR2 SQIVND (reference sequence). V dropped 4 bases and J dropped 9 bases, with 16 bases sitting between them. This sequence joins TRBV19 and TRBJ1-5; no clear D. Sequencing used peripheral blood, obtained in the second trimester of pregnancy. The TCR sequence derives from a female donor in good health, enrolled as a control in a pregnancy study. The CDR3 DNA is TGTGCCAGTAGTAAGAGGCCGGGTTACGGGCCCCAGCATTTT. This gives the protein CASSKRPGYGPQHF.